Presented here are 29 T cell receptor beta chains from one specimen sequenced in a study of blood T cell repertoires in COVID-19. Profiling relied on immunoSEQ multiplex PCR, and the TCRdb table lists in-frame clones only, not all of them. The sample contains about 200,000 clones, 70% to 90% of which appear only once. Sequencing was carried out using peripheral blood. The receptors come from a woman between 35 and 50 years old who had recovered from COVID-19.

The rearrangement uses TRBV18 and TRBJ2-7; 10 nucleotides match TRBD2. V was pared by 1 base and J by 2 bases, with 2 bases of the junction left unmatched. Germline V gene data show CDR1 as KGHSH and CDR2 as LQKENI. The CDR3 length is 15 residues. The DNA for the CDR3 is TGTGCCAGCTCACCACGAGCGGGAGGGGCCTACGAGCAGTACTTC. Translated, it gives CASSPRAGGAYEQYF.

The chain uses TRBV5-4 and TRBJ2-7; D possibly corresponds to TRBD2 (6 bases). V was pared by 4 bases and J by 0 bases, with 17 bases between. The CDR3 covers 16 residues. Looked up from germline, CDR1 is SGHNT and CDR2 is YYREEE (reference sequence). CDR3 loop: CASSKPGEDLSYEQYF. CDR3 nucleotides: TGTGCCAGCAGCAAACCGGGGGAGGACCTCTCCTACGAGCAGTACTTC.

The CDR3 loop reads CASSFGQGEVYTF. The CDR3 nucleotides read TGTGCCAGCAGCTTCGGACAGGGGGAGGTCTACACCTTC. The chain recombines TRBV13 with TRBJ1-2; the match to TRBD1 covers 10 bases. CDR1 is PRHDT and CDR2 is FYEKMQ in the germline V gene (reference sequence). The J segment lost 10 bases and the V segment lost 3 bases, leaving 5 bases of the junction unmatched. The CDR3 extends over 13 amino acids.

The V and J genes are TRBV27 and TRBJ1-1; D might be TRBD1 (6 bases). V was cut by 0 bases and J by 3 bases, with 14 bases left in between. Germline lookup yields CDR1 MNHEY and CDR2 SMNVEV (reference sequence). The CDR3 consists of 16 residues. CDR3 sequence (DNA): TGTGCCAGCAGTTTATCGTACAGGGCTGAGGACACTGAAGCTTTCTTT. This sequence encodes CASSLSYRAEDTEAFF.

The rearrangement uses TRBV6-2 or TRBV6-3 and TRBJ1-1; 7 bases are a match to TRBD1. This CDR3 region has 15 residues. Germline-derived CDR1 and CDR2 are MNHEY and SVGEGT. Trimming at V came to 6 bases and at J to 3 bases, leaving 10 bases not matched to a gene. CDR3 nucleotide sequence: TGTGCCAGCAGCCCTGATAGGGGGCGACACACTGAAGCTTTCTTT. As protein: CASSPDRGRHTEAFF.

The V and J genes are TRBV11-1 and TRBJ1-6; the match to TRBD1 covers 10 bases. V was pared by 5 bases and J by 7 bases, with 5 bases of the junction left unmatched. Germline V gives CDR1 SGHAT, CDR2 FQDESV (reference sequence). CDR3 length: 15 residues. This CDR3 reads CASSARGQGNSPLHF. In DNA form, the CDR3 reads TGTGCCAGCAGCGCGCGGGGACAGGGGAATTCACCCCTCCACTTT.

The chain uses TRBV18 and TRBJ2-7; D uncertain. This CDR3 spans 13 amino acids. V shed 3 bases and J shed 4 bases, with 10 bases lying between them. Germline CDR1 and CDR2: KGHSH and LQKENI. For the CDR3, the DNA is TGTGCCAGCTCACCCGACACCTCTTACGAGCAGTACTTC. Its translation is CASSPDTSYEQYF.

Only one count was recorded for this clone. V and J are TRBV19 and TRBJ1-1; maybe TRBD1 (5 bases). V gave up 6 bases and J gave up 6 bases, with 32 bases separating them. CDR3 size: 19 residues. The germline gives CDR1 LNHDA, CDR2 SQIVND (reference sequence). Here the CDR3 DNA reads TGTGCCAGTAGCCCGGTTATTGGGCAGGGTGGATTCTGGACGGCTGAAGCTTTCTTT. Translating gives CASSPVIGQGGFWTAEAFF.

The chain is built from TRBV14 and TRBJ2-1; 10 bases fit TRBD1. The CDR3 extends over 15 amino acids. Germline-derived CDR1 and CDR2 are SGHDN and FVKESK. V shed 1 base, J shed 8 bases, and the junction held 5 bases outside the gene matches. The CDR3 region is CASSQVGTGAHEQFF. In DNA, the CDR3 is TGTGCCAGCAGCCAAGTGGGGACAGGGGCCCATGAGCAGTTCTTC.

The chain is built from TRBV5-1 and TRBJ1-1; TRBD1 matches at 7 bases. Germline loops: CDR1 SGHRS, CDR2 YFSETQ. CDR3 size: 16 residues. J was trimmed by 1 base and V by 0 bases; bases with no gene match: 6. CDR3 sequence (DNA): TGCGCCAGCAGCTTGGGACAGGGCCTCCCGAACACTGAAGCTTTCTTT. Translating gives CASSLGQGLPNTEAFF.

V and J are TRBV12-5 and TRBJ2-3; 8 bases are shared with TRBD2. Germline values: CDR1 LGHNT, CDR2 FRNRAP. This CDR3 is built from 15 residues. V trimming: 8 bases; J trimming: 3 bases; junction bases outside the gene matches: 10. CDR3 nucleotides: TGTGCTAGTATTCGCGCGGGGGGTGGTACAGATACGCAGTATTTT. Amino acids: CASIRAGGGTDTQYF.

The CDR3 region is CASRMGGGTDTQYF. CDR3 nucleotide sequence: TGTGCCAGCAGGATGGGTGGCGGAACAGATACGCAGTATTTT. The V gene is TRBV6-5, the J gene TRBJ2-3; D remains ambiguous. This CDR3 is 14 amino acids long. Germline V CDR1 and CDR2: MNHEY, SVGAGI. V lost 6 bases, J lost 3 bases, and 13 bases lay in between.

This chain connects TRBV5-1 to TRBJ2-7, with TRBD2 matching 11 bases. CDR3 length: 18 residues. The J segment lost 2 bases and the V segment lost 0 bases, leaving 10 bases of the junction unmatched. Per the germline V gene, CDR1 is SGHRS and CDR2 is YFSETQ. This chain's CDR3 is CASSLGGFGTSGTYEQYF. CDR3 nucleotides: TGCGCCAGCAGCTTGGGAGGGTTTGGGACTAGCGGAACCTACGAGCAGTACTTC.

The gene calls are TRBV3-1 (or the pseudogene TRBV3-2) and TRBJ2-5; the match to TRBD2 covers 9 bases. The germline V gene encodes CDR1 LGHDT and CDR2 YNNKEL (reference sequence). The trim removed 0 bases at V and 2 bases at J, leaving 10 bases unmatched. This CDR3 contains 18 residues. This CDR3 reads CASSQDFGLAGIQETQYF. The CDR3 region has the DNA TGTGCCAGCAGCCAAGATTTTGGGCTAGCGGGGATACAAGAGACCCAGTACTTC.

The table lists this clone with many counts. The gene calls are TRBV19 and TRBJ1-2, with D possibly matching TRBD1 (6 bases). With 5 bases removed from V and 7 bases from J, the gap between germline ends came to 11 bases. Germline loops: CDR1 LNHDA, CDR2 SQIVND (reference sequence). CDR3 size: 12 residues. Here the CDR3 reads CASSDQGSGYTF. CDR3 sequence (DNA): TGTGCCAGTAGTGACCAGGGGTCTGGCTACACCTTC.

The gene calls are TRBV6-5 and TRBJ2-7; the D is unclear. In germline, CDR1 is MNHEY, CDR2 SVGAGI. This CDR3 contains 13 residues. The V end lost 6 bases, the J end lost 4 bases, and 13 bases lay between the germline ends. In nucleotides, the CDR3 is TGTGCCAGCAGACCCGCGCCTCCGTACGAGCAGTACTTC. This encodes CASRPAPPYEQYF.

The rearrangement joins TRBV5-4 to TRBJ2-5; TRBD1 might be the D (5 bases). V was cut by 4 bases and J by 5 bases, with 12 bases left in between. Germline lookup yields CDR1 SGHNT and CDR2 YYREEE (reference sequence). This CDR3 is built from 13 residues. The CDR3 nucleotides read TGTGCCAGCAGCCTGGATCGACAGGAGACCCAGTACTTC. This translates into CASSLDRQETQYF. Variable domain in full (rest from reference TRBV5-4 and TRBJ2-5): ETGVTQSPTHLIKTRGQQVTLRCSSQSGHNTVSWYQQALGQGPQFIFQYYREEENGRGNFPPRFSGLQFPNYSSELNVNALELDDSALYLCASSLDRQETQYFGPGTRLLVL.

This chain joins TRBV5-1 and TRBJ2-1; TRBD2 might be the D (5 bases). The V end was cut by 1 base, the J end by 7 bases, with 15 bases between. Germline V gives CDR1 SGHRS, CDR2 YFSETQ. The CDR3 is 15 amino acids. CDR3 region: CASSLSPTQRNEQFF. The CDR3 DNA reads TGCGCCAGCAGCTTGAGTCCAACACAGCGGAATGAGCAGTTCTTC.

This chain links TRBV5-1 with TRBJ2-3; possible D gene TRBD1, 6 bases. The V and J ends lost 6 bases and 0 bases respectively, with 17 bases between them. Germline V lookup: CDR1 SGHRS, CDR2 YFSETQ. CDR3 size: 16 residues. This CDR3 is CASTRGGRASTDTQYF. The CDR3 bases are TGCGCCAGCACCAGGGGTGGAAGAGCTAGCACAGATACGCAGTATTTT.

The chain employs TRBV2 and TRBJ2-1, with TRBD2 matching 15 bases. The germline CDR1 and CDR2 sequences are SNHLY and FYNNEI. The CDR3 covers 19 residues. Losses at the gene ends were 0 bases for V and 4 bases for J; bases not matched to a gene: 7. CDR3 loop: CASSEAGTSGRFFYNEQFF. CDR3 nucleotides: TGTGCCAGCAGTGAAGCGGGGACTAGCGGGAGGTTCTTTTACAATGAGCAGTTCTTC.

V is TRBV7-9 and J is TRBJ2-4; 13 nucleotides line up with TRBD2. Germline V gene lookup returns CDR1 SEHNR and CDR2 FQNEAQ (reference sequence). Trimming took 4 bases from V and 5 from J; bases not matched to a gene: 11. CDR3 length equals 18 residues. The CDR3 DNA reads TGTGCCAGCAGCTCAACCGCCGGACTAGCGGGAGTTCAAAACATTCAGTACTTC. Translated: CASSSTAGLAGVQNIQYF.

The rearrangement links TRBV11-2 to TRBJ2-5, with D maybe TRBD2 (5 bases). The CDR3 covers 13 residues. Germline values: CDR1 SGHAT, CDR2 FQNNGV. Trimming shortened V by 1 base and J by 5 bases, and 8 bases separated the two germline ends. CDR3 loop: CASSLGEFETQYF. The DNA of the CDR3 is TGTGCCAGCAGCTTAGGGGAGTTTGAGACCCAGTACTTC.

This chain uses TRBV5-4 with TRBJ1-1, with D perhaps matching TRBD1 (6 bases). This CDR3 has 13 residues. Germline V gene lookup returns CDR1 SGHNT and CDR2 YYREEE (reference sequence). Trimming cost V 2 bases and J 5 bases, with 10 bases left between them. The CDR3: CASSLWGQTEAFF. CDR3 DNA: TGTGCCAGCAGCTTATGGGGGCAAACTGAAGCTTTCTTT.

The V call is TRBV5-1, the J call TRBJ2-7; 8 nucleotides match TRBD1. V lost 4 bases to trimming and J lost 3 bases; unmatched junction nucleotides: 6. The CDR3 consists of 14 residues. CDR1 is SGHRS, CDR2 YFSETQ, per germline. DNA of the CDR3: TGCGCCAGCAGCCCGTGGGACAGGAGCTACGAGCAGTACTTC. Translating gives CASSPWDRSYEQYF.

The V call is TRBV11-2, the J call TRBJ2-5, with 13 bases identical to TRBD2. Germline values: CDR1 SGHAT, CDR2 FQNNGV. The junction had 6 bases not matched to a gene; V was cut back by 3 bases and J by 5 bases. This CDR3 spans 16 amino acids. CDR3 region: CASSFRTSGSAETQYF. CDR3 sequence (DNA): TGTGCCAGCAGCTTCCGGACTAGCGGGAGCGCGGAGACCCAGTACTTC.

Note on this clone: Sequence at one end of the junction differs from germline and may be a read error. This chain joins TRBV27 and TRBJ1-1; D is perhaps TRBD1 (5 bases). There are 12 residues in the CDR3. Germline-derived CDR1 and CDR2 are MNHEY and SMNVEV (reference sequence). The CDR3 reads CASSLRDSRRGF. CDR3 DNA sequence: TGTGCCAGCAGTTTACGTGACAGCCGGCGCGGTTTT.

V and J are TRBV28 and TRBJ2-3; D is unresolved. Trimming took 2 bases from V and 5 from J, leaving 17 bases between them. In germline, CDR1 is MDHEN, CDR2 SYDVKM. CDR3 length: 16 amino acids. The CDR3 bases are TGTGCCAGCAGTTTAACCCCACACGGCGGTATAGATACGCAGTATTTT. Translation: CASSLTPHGGIDTQYF.

The chain couples TRBV30 to TRBJ1-6; D unresolved. CDR3 length: 14 residues. The V end was cut by 3 bases, the J end by 6 bases, with 12 bases between. Germline CDR1 and CDR2: GTSNPN and SVGIG (reference sequence). The CDR3 DNA follows: TGTGCCTGGAGCGGGGAGTTTCCTAATTCACCCCTCCACTTT. This translates into CAWSGEFPNSPLHF.

The chain employs TRBV6-6 and TRBJ1-1; TRBD1 is a possible D gene (5 bases). Trimming shortened V by 5 bases and J by 0 bases, and 13 bases separated the two germline ends. Germline CDR1 and CDR2: MNHNY and SVGAGI (reference sequence). The CDR3 loop spans 15 amino acids. The chain's CDR3 is CASSIGANMNTEAFF. The CDR3 DNA reads as TGTGCCAGCAGTATAGGGGCTAACATGAACACTGAAGCTTTCTTT.